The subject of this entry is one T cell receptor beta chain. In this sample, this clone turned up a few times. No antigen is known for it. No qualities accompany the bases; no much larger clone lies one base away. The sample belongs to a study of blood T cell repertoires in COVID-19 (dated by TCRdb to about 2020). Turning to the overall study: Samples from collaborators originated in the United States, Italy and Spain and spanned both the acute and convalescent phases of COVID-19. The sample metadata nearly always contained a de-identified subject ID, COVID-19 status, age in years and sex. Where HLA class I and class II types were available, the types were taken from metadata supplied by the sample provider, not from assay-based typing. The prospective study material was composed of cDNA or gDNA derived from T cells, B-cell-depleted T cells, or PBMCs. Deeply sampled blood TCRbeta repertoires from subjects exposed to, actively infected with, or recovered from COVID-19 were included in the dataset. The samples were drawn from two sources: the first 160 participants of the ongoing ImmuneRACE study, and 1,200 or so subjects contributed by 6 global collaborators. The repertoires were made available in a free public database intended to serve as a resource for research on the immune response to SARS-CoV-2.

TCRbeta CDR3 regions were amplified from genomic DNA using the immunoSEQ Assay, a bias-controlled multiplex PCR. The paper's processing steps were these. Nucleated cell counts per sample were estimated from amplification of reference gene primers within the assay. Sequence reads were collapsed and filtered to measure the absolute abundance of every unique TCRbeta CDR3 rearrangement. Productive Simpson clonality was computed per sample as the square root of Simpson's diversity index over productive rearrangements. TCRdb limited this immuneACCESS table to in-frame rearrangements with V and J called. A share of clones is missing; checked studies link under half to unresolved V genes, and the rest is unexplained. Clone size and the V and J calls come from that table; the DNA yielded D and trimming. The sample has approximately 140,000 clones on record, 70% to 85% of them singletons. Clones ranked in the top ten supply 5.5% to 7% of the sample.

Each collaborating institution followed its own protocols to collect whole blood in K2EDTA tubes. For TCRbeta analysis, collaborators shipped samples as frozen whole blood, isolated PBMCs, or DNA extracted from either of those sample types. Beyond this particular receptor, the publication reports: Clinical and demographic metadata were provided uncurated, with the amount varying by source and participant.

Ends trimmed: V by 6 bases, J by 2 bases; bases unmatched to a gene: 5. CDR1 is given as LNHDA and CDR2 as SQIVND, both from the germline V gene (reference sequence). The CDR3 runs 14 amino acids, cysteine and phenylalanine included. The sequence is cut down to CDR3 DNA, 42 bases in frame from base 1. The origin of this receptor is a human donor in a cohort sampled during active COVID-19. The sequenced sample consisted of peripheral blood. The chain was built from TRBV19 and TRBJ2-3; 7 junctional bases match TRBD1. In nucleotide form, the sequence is TGTGCCAGTAGCACGGGACAGTTCACAGATACGCAGTATTTT. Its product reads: CASSTGQFTDTQYF.